This passage covers 18 T cell receptor beta chains from one sample sequenced in a study of blood T cell repertoires in COVID-19. The method was immunoSEQ multiplex PCR; TCRdb's version includes in-frame clones alone and lacks a portion of them. The sample yields approximately 300,000 clones, 85% to 90% seen once. The sequencing input was PBMCs or T cells enriched from blood (not recorded which). The source of these receptors is a woman aged 18-29 years who had recovered from COVID-19.

This clone showed up just a few times. The chain employs TRBV30 and TRBJ1-4; 10 bases fit TRBD1. V was clipped by 2 bases and J by 6 bases; unmatched bases: 3. In germline, CDR1 is GTSNPN, CDR2 SVGIG (reference sequence). CDR3 length: 14 residues. This CDR3 reads CAWSTGTGDEKLFF. CDR3 sequence (DNA): TGTGCCTGGAGTACAGGGACAGGGGATGAAAAACTGTTTTTT.

This chain connects TRBV27 to TRBJ1-4; D is perhaps TRBD1 (6 bases). V was cut by 2 bases and J by 3 bases, with 10 bases left in between. The germline V gene has CDR1 MNHEY and CDR2 SMNVEV (reference sequence). This CDR3 is built from 15 residues. Written as DNA, the CDR3 is TGTGCCAGCAGTTTAAACAGGGCGGCTAATGAAAAACTGTTTTTT. It specifies CASSLNRAANEKLFF. Full variable domain (outside the CDR3, taken from reference TRBV27 and TRBJ1-4): EAQVTQNPRYLITVTGKKLTVTCSQNMNHEYMSWYRQDPGLGLRQIYYSMNVEVTDKGDVPEGYKVSRKEKRNFPLILESPSPNQTSLYFCASSLNRAANEKLFFGSGTQLSVL.

The V call is TRBV5-1, the J call TRBJ2-1; D perhaps matches TRBD1 (6 bases). From germline, CDR1 is SGHRS and CDR2 YFSETQ. The CDR3 totals 14 residues. With 0 bases removed from V and 8 bases from J, the gap between germline ends came to 12 bases. The CDR3 DNA reads as TGCGCCAGCAGCTTGGACAGGGAGATCGATGAGCAGTTCTTC. Translating it yields CASSLDREIDEQFF.

The chain joins TRBV7-2 to TRBJ2-2, with 10 bases lining up with TRBD1. This CDR3 spans 15 amino acids. V lost 5 bases to trimming and J lost 7 bases; unmatched junction nucleotides: 7. CDR1 and CDR2 from the germline V gene are SGHTA and FQGNSA. The CDR3 sequence is CASSIWTGGGGELFF. DNA for the CDR3: TGTGCCAGCAGCATTTGGACAGGGGGAGGCGGGGAGCTGTTTTTT.

The CDR3 bases are TGTGCCAGCGGAGGGGCCGGCTCCTTTAACTATGGCTACACCTTC. It encodes CASGGAGSFNYGYTF. The chain recombines TRBV2 with TRBJ1-2; D may be TRBD1 (5 bases). Trimming removed 8 bases at V and 1 base at J, with 17 bases between. Germline V gene sequence: CDR1 SNHLY, CDR2 FYNNEI. The CDR3 contains 15 residues.

The chain recombines TRBV13 with TRBJ1-1; 10 nucleotides match TRBD1. J gave up 1 base and V 6 bases, and 14 bases lay outside the gene matches. The CDR3 extends over 18 amino acids. CDR1 is PRHDT, CDR2 FYEKMQ, per germline (reference sequence). The CDR3 DNA sequence: TGTGCCAGCAGTTTACGCTCCGCGACAGGGGGCTGGAACACTGAAGCTTTCTTT. This codes for CASSLRSATGGWNTEAFF. The whole variable domain, filled in from reference TRBV13 and TRBJ1-1, reads AAGVIQSPRHLIKEKRETATLKCYPIPRHDTVYWYQQGPGQDPQFLISFYEKMQSDKGSIPDRFSAQQFSDYHSELNMSSLELGDSALYFCASSLRSATGGWNTEAFFGQGTRLTVV.

The gene calls are TRBV9 and TRBJ2-7, with D possibly TRBD2 on 6 matching bases. V was pared by 3 bases and J by 6 bases, with 22 bases between. The CDR3 spans 16 residues. CDR1 and CDR2 (germline): SGDLS, YYNGEE. Here the CDR3 DNA reads TGTGCCAGCAGCGCCGGGACTTCCAGGTCGGCAGGCGAGCAGTACTTC. Translating gives CASSAGTSRSAGEQYF.

This rearrangement joins TRBV5-1 to TRBJ1-4; D not certain. The V gene lost 0 bases and the J gene lost 7 bases, with 7 bases spanning the gap. CDR3 size: 13 residues. Germline CDR1 and CDR2: SGHRS and YFSETQ. CDR3 nucleotides: TGCGCCAGCAGCTTGGCCCCATTTGAAAAACTGTTTTTT. Its protein is CASSLAPFEKLFF.

Many counts were recorded for this clone. V and J are TRBV2 and TRBJ1-5; D gene uncertain. The CDR3 consists of 14 residues. Trimming pared 5 bases from V and 4 bases from J, leaving 12 bases between. Per the germline V gene, CDR1 is SNHLY and CDR2 is FYNNEI. This CDR3 is CASSLRTGNQPQHF. The CDR3 nucleotides read TGTGCCAGCAGTTTAAGGACGGGGAATCAGCCCCAGCATTTT. The variable domain in full, with the rest retrieved from reference TRBV2 and TRBJ1-5, is EPEVTQTPSHQVTQMGQEVILRCVPISNHLYFYWYRQILGQKVEFLVSFYNNEISEKSEIFDDQFSVERPDGSNFTLKIRSTKLEDSAMYFCASSLRTGNQPQHFGDGTRLSIL.

This chain connects TRBV28 to TRBJ1-4, with D possibly being TRBD1 (6 bases). CDR3 size: 10 residues. Germline loops: CDR1 MDHEN, CDR2 SYDVKM. Here the CDR3 DNA reads TGTGCTGCAGGGGATGAAAAACTGTTTTTT. Translating it yields CAAGDEKLFF.

J is TRBJ2-7 and V is TRBV18; D may be TRBD2 (6 bases). V lost 3 bases and J lost 6, with 12 bases in between. The CDR3 runs 13 residues. Per the germline V gene, CDR1 is KGHSH and CDR2 is LQKENI. CDR3 residues: CASSPGTGSEQYF. The CDR3 nucleotides read TGTGCCAGCTCACCCGGGACTGGGTCCGAGCAGTACTTC. Drawing the rest from reference TRBV18 and TRBJ2-7, the complete variable domain is NAGVMQNPRHLVRRRGQEARLRCSPMKGHSHVYWYRQLPEEGLKFMVYLQKENIIDESGMPKERFSAEFPKEGPSILRIQQVVRGDSAAYFCASSPGTGSEQYFGPGTRLTVT.

J is TRBJ1-1 and V is TRBV28; D uncertain. The germline V gene encodes CDR1 MDHEN and CDR2 SYDVKM. V was shortened by 0 bases and J by 0 bases, with 8 bases between the two germline ends. This CDR3 contains 15 residues. CDR3: CASSLWTRMNTEAFF. DNA for the CDR3: TGTGCCAGCAGTTTATGGACACGAATGAACACTGAAGCTTTCTTT.

This chain connects TRBV6-5 to TRBJ1-2, with D maybe TRBD1 (6 bases). Trimming cost V 6 bases and J 4 bases, with 9 bases left between them. Germline CDR1 reads MNHEY; CDR2 reads SVGAGI. The CDR3 loop spans 12 amino acids. CDR3 sequence: CASRQGGYGYTF. The CDR3 DNA is TGTGCCAGCAGACAGGGTGGCTATGGCTACACCTTC.

The chain combines TRBV25-1 with TRBJ2-7, with a possible D match to TRBD2 (5 bases). With 0 bases removed from V and 7 bases from J, the gap between germline ends came to 10 bases. This CDR3 region has 13 residues. The germline V gene has CDR1 MGHDK and CDR2 SYGVNS. CDR3 bases: TGTGCCAGCAGTGAATATTATACGGGGGAGCAGTACTTC. Residues: CASSEYYTGEQYF.

The chain couples TRBV5-1 to TRBJ1-1; TRBD1 matches at 11 bases. Germline V lookup: CDR1 SGHRS, CDR2 YFSETQ. J was trimmed by 7 bases and V by 4 bases; bases with no gene match: 6. The CDR3 spans 14 residues. In DNA form, the CDR3 reads TGCGCCAGCAGCCTGGACAGGGGGCTGGTTGAAGCTTTCTTT. This codes for CASSLDRGLVEAFF.

This chain connects TRBV4-1 to TRBJ2-7; TRBD1 is a possible D gene (5 bases). V lost 4 bases to trimming and J lost 2 bases, with 18 bases between them. Germline V gives CDR1 MGHRA, CDR2 YSYEKL. CDR3 size: 16 residues. The CDR3 sequence is CASSPHGQLGTYEQYF. The CDR3 DNA reads as TGCGCCAGCAGCCCTCACGGACAATTAGGAACCTACGAGCAGTACTTC.

This chain links TRBV5-1 with TRBJ1-2; 10 positions match TRBD1. Trimming cost V 4 bases and J 3 bases; bases outside gene matches: 6. Germline V gives CDR1 SGHRS, CDR2 YFSETQ. The CDR3 contains 15 residues. The CDR3 DNA sequence: TGCGCCAGCAGCCCGGGACAGGGGCGAGACTATGGCTACACCTTC. Residues: CASSPGQGRDYGYTF. The full variable domain, with the rest looked up from reference TRBV5-1 and TRBJ1-2, is KAGVTQTPRYLIKTRGQQVTLSCSPISGHRSVSWYQQTPGQGLQFLFEYFSETQRNKGNFPGRFSGRQFSNSRSEMNVSTLELGDSALYLCASSPGQGRDYGYTFGSGTRLTVV.

V is TRBV18 and J is TRBJ2-5; D ambiguous. V was cut by 1 base and J by 3 bases, with 9 bases left in between. Looked up from germline, CDR1 is KGHSH and CDR2 is LQKENI. The CDR3 runs to 14 residues. The CDR3 is CASSPRAAEETQYF. The CDR3 bases are TGTGCCAGCTCACCACGGGCTGCAGAAGAGACCCAGTACTTC.